These 27 T cell receptor beta chains were all obtained from the same sample, sequenced in a study of siplizumab effects on memory and regulatory T cells. TCRdb's table, derived via immunoSEQ multiplex PCR, lists solely in-frame clones and lacks some. Of about 50,000 clones in the sample, roughly 93% were seen once. The sample comprised CD8+ T cells sorted from blood. The source of these receptors is a human donor in good health.

The chain joins TRBV5-4 to TRBJ1-2, with 9 bases lining up with TRBD1. The length of the CDR3 is 14 residues. CDR1 and CDR2 from the germline V gene are SGHNT and YYREEE (reference sequence). Germline trimming cut 2 bases from V and 7 bases from J; bases unmatched to any gene: 6. The CDR3 sequence is CASSFVTGGSGYTF. CDR3 nucleotide sequence: TGTGCCAGCAGCTTCGTTACAGGGGGCTCTGGCTACACCTTC.

The genes are TRBV27 and TRBJ2-2; weak D call: TRBD2 (6 bases). The CDR3 is 18 residues long. CDR1 is MNHEY and CDR2 is SMNVEV in the germline V gene (reference sequence). Trimming pared 2 bases from V and 3 bases from J, leaving 19 bases between. CDR3 region: CASSLLATKFWDTGELFF. The CDR3 DNA is TGTGCCAGCAGTTTACTAGCGACAAAATTTTGGGACACCGGGGAGCTGTTTTTT.

This clone is a singleton in its sample. The chain uses TRBV5-4 and TRBJ2-7, with 9 bases identical to TRBD1. V dropped 4 bases and J dropped 3; count of bases not matched to a gene: 8. Germline CDR1 reads SGHNT; CDR2 reads YYREEE (reference sequence). CDR3 length equals 15 residues. CDR3 DNA: TGTGCCAGCAGCGGCGGGACAGGGATAATCTACGAGCAGTACTTC. Amino acid sequence: CASSGGTGIIYEQYF.

The CDR3 coding sequence is TGTGCCAGCAGGCGTCTAGGTTACGACGAGCAGTACTTC. It is translated as CASRRLGYDEQYF. The genes are TRBV28 and TRBJ2-7; no definite D call. Between the trimmed V and J ends, which lost 6 bases and 5 bases, there was a span of 14 bases. This CDR3 is built from 13 residues. CDR1 MDHEN and CDR2 SYDVKM come from the germline V gene.

This chain joins TRBV6-5 and TRBJ2-7; 9 bases align to TRBD2. The CDR3 loop spans 13 amino acids. Germline CDR1 reads MNHEY; CDR2 reads SVGAGI. Trimming at V came to 8 bases and at J to 6 bases, leaving 8 bases not matched to a gene. In DNA, the CDR3 is TGTGCCAGCGGAACGGAGACTAGCGGCGAGCAGTACTTC. Translated: CASGTETSGEQYF.

The genes are TRBV28 and TRBJ2-7; a weak D match, TRBD1 (6 bases). Trimming removed 7 bases at V and 2 bases at J, with 12 bases between. The CDR3 is 13 residues long. CDR1 and CDR2 from the germline V gene are MDHEN and SYDVKM. The CDR3 DNA sequence: TGTGCCAGCACTAAGGACAGCACCTACGAGCAGTACTTC. Translating it yields CASTKDSTYEQYF. The whole variable domain, remainder taken from reference TRBV28 and TRBJ2-7, is DVKVTQSSRYLVKRTGEKVFLECVQDMDHENMFWYRQDPGLGLRLIYFSYDVKMKEKGDIPEGYSVSREKKERFSLILESASTNQTSMYLCASTKDSTYEQYFGPGTRLTVT.

The chain employs TRBV11-2 and TRBJ1-2; no clear D gene. The CDR3 runs to 14 residues. Germline V gene sequence: CDR1 SGHAT, CDR2 FQNNGV. Deletions cut 3 bases from V and 4 bases from J, with 12 bases between. The DNA for the CDR3 is TGTGCCAGCAGCTTCCCAGACCCTAGCTATGGCTACACCTTC. Its protein is CASSFPDPSYGYTF.

The rearrangement joins TRBV7-6 to TRBJ2-7, with 8 positions matching TRBD1. The CDR3 consists of 14 residues. V trimming: 7 bases; J trimming: 0 bases; junction bases outside the gene matches: 5. Germline CDR1 and CDR2: SGHVS and FNYEAQ. CDR3 DNA: TGTGCCAGCACCTCGGGGACAGGCTCCTACGAGCAGTACTTC. Its protein product is CASTSGTGSYEQYF.

Of note for this clone: A junction end diverges from the germline sequence, so it may reflect a read error. This rearrangement joins TRBV6-5 to TRBJ2-1; D possibly corresponds to TRBD2 (6 bases). The CDR3 consists of 15 residues. Germline V lookup: CDR1 MNHEY, CDR2 SVGAGI. The CDR3 DNA follows: TGTGCCAGCAGTTACGTCTGGGACTCCGACAATGAGCAGTTCTTC. It specifies CASSYVWDSDNEQFF.

This chain uses TRBV6-4 with TRBJ2-2; the match to TRBD2 covers 8 bases. Germline V gene data show CDR1 as MRHNA and CDR2 as SNTAGT. The CDR3 has 15 residues. Unmatched junction bases numbered 3, after V lost 5 bases and J lost 1 base. The CDR3 reads CASSLLAENTGELFF. DNA of the CDR3: TGTGCCAGCAGTCTACTAGCGGAGAACACCGGGGAGCTGTTTTTT.

This chain uses TRBV19 with TRBJ2-7, with a weak D call TRBD2 (5 bases). Germline values: CDR1 LNHDA, CDR2 SQIVND (reference sequence). CDR3 length: 14 amino acids. V was clipped by 10 bases and J by 3 bases, with 19 bases between them. CDR3 sequence reads: CATSAAASDYEQYF. The CDR3 DNA reads TGTGCCACCTCAGCGGCGGCCTCCGACTACGAGCAGTACTTC.

The V call is TRBV5-1, the J call TRBJ1-1, with D hard to call. CDR1 is SGHRS, CDR2 YFSETQ, per germline. The CDR3 covers 12 residues. Trimming stripped 6 bases from V and 1 base from J, with 7 bases between. CDR3 in amino acids: CASTGWNTEAFF. In nucleotides, the CDR3 is TGCGCCAGCACGGGTTGGAACACTGAAGCTTTCTTT.

The chain joins TRBV7-6 to TRBJ2-7; D perhaps matches TRBD1 (5 bases). Looked up from germline, CDR1 is SGHVS and CDR2 is FNYEAQ. V was trimmed by 0 bases and J by 6 bases, leaving 15 bases between them. This CDR3 contains 15 residues. As DNA, the CDR3 is TGTGCCAGCAGCTTAGCGCCCCGGACACAACTCGAGCAGTACTTC. It codes for CASSLAPRTQLEQYF.

The gene calls are TRBV7-9 and TRBJ1-1, with D uncertain. Trimming took off 1 base at V and 10 bases at J, with 7 bases between the two ends. Germline V gives CDR1 SEHNR, CDR2 FQNEAQ (reference sequence). This CDR3 spans 11 amino acids. This chain's CDR3 is CASSLGPGAFF. The CDR3 coding sequence is TGTGCCAGCAGCTTAGGCCCCGGAGCTTTCTTT.

CDR3 loop: CASSSGQGAIDEQYF. The DNA for the CDR3 is TGTGCCAGCAGCTCGGGACAGGGGGCTATCGACGAGCAGTACTTC. The genes are TRBV7-9 and TRBJ2-7, with 12 bases aligning to TRBD1. The CDR3 loop spans 15 amino acids. The germline V gene encodes CDR1 SEHNR and CDR2 FQNEAQ (reference sequence). The V and J ends lost 4 bases and 5 bases, in that order; junction bases with no gene match: 6. The full variable domain, rest sourced from reference TRBV7-9 and TRBJ2-7, is DTGVSQNPRHKITKRGQNVTFRCDPISEHNRLYWYRQTLGQGPEFLTYFQNEAQLEKSRLLSDRFSAERPKGSFSTLEIQRTEQGDSAMYLCASSSGQGAIDEQYFGPGTRLTVT.

The chain has TRBV10-3 and TRBJ2-1, with a tentative D call TRBD1 (6 bases). CDR3 size: 13 residues. Looked up from germline, CDR1 is ENHRY and CDR2 is SYGVKD. V shed 10 bases and J shed 6 bases, with 16 bases lying between them. DNA of the CDR3: TGTGCCACGGAACAGGGAGAAGGCAATGAGCAGTTCTTC. This encodes CATEQGEGNEQFF.

V usage is TRBV29-1 and J usage is TRBJ2-2, with TRBD2 identical over 9 bases. The germline CDR1 and CDR2 sequences are SQVTM and ANQGSEA. Trimming took 5 bases from V and 2 from J; bases not matched to a gene: 3. The CDR3 spans 14 residues. The CDR3: CSVIAGDNTGELFF. CDR3 bases: TGCAGCGTTATAGCGGGAGATAACACCGGGGAGCTGTTTTTT.

The chain links TRBV9 to TRBJ2-1, with D tentatively TRBD1 (6 bases). Per germline, CDR1 SGDLS and CDR2 YYNGEE. The V gene lost 4 bases and the J gene lost 5 bases, with 10 bases spanning the gap. This CDR3 is built from 13 residues. CDR3 loop: CASSSGQHNEQFF. Written as DNA, the CDR3 is TGTGCCAGCAGCTCCGGACAGCACAATGAGCAGTTCTTC.

V gene TRBV5-1 combines with J gene TRBJ2-1; 9 bases fit TRBD1. Germline lookup yields CDR1 SGHRS and CDR2 YFSETQ. This CDR3 contains 16 residues. V lost 1 base and J lost 3; bases outside the gene matches: 5. As DNA, the CDR3 is TGCGCCAGCAGCTTGTCCGGGACAGGGTACTACAATGAGCAGTTCTTC. It translates to CASSLSGTGYYNEQFF.

The chain recombines TRBV19 with TRBJ2-5, with 7 nucleotides matching TRBD2. V dropped 4 bases and J dropped 0; count of bases not matched to a gene: 2. Germline V lookup: CDR1 LNHDA, CDR2 SQIVND (reference sequence). CDR3 length equals 14 residues. The DNA for the CDR3 is TGTGCCAGTAGTACCGGGGGGAACCAAGAGACCCAGTACTTC. Translation: CASSTGGNQETQYF.

The gene calls are TRBV2 and TRBJ2-2; 7 bases fit TRBD1. Per germline, CDR1 SNHLY and CDR2 FYNNEI. J gave up 0 bases and V 8 bases, and 3 bases lay outside the gene matches. The CDR3 loop spans 14 amino acids. CDR3 sequence (DNA): TGTGCCAGCGGGGACAGTTCGAACACCGGGGAGCTGTTTTTT. Protein sequence: CASGDSSNTGELFF.

The chain links TRBV30 to TRBJ2-3; 11 nucleotides align to TRBD2. In germline, CDR1 is GTSNPN, CDR2 SVGIG (reference sequence). Trimming cost V 0 bases and J 4 bases; bases outside gene matches: 9. The CDR3 runs 17 residues. CDR3 region: CAWSVGLAGGLSDTQYF. CDR3 DNA: TGTGCCTGGAGTGTAGGGCTAGCGGGAGGCTTATCAGATACGCAGTATTTT. The full variable domain, in which reference TRBV30 and TRBJ2-3 provide the parts outside the CDR3, is SQTIHQWPATLVQPVGSPLSLECTVEGTSNPNLYWYRQAAGRGLQLLFYSVGIGQISSEVPQNLSASRPQDRQFILSSKKLLLSDSGFYLCAWSVGLAGGLSDTQYFGPGTRLTVL.

The chain employs TRBV19 and TRBJ1-2, with no clear D. CDR1 and CDR2 (germline): LNHDA, SQIVND (reference sequence). Trimming left V 0 bases short and J 8 bases short, with 10 bases between. The CDR3 totals 13 residues. CDR3 protein: CASSIEGRHGYTF. The CDR3 nucleotides are TGTGCCAGTAGTATAGAGGGCAGACACGGCTACACCTTC.

This sequence joins TRBV6-1 and TRBJ2-2; D call uncertain. This CDR3 spans 14 amino acids. CDR1 and CDR2 (germline): MNHNS, SASEGT. V gave up 4 bases and J gave up 6 bases, with 12 bases separating them. The CDR3 is CASSGVAQSGELFF. CDR3 in DNA: TGTGCCAGCAGTGGCGTTGCCCAGTCCGGGGAGCTGTTTTTT.

This clone has a single count. The CDR3 region is CASSVAGAGANVLTF. As DNA, the CDR3 is TGTGCCAGCAGCGTAGCCGGGGCTGGGGCCAACGTCCTGACTTTC. The genes are TRBV9 and TRBJ2-6; possibly TRBD2 for D (5 bases). Per germline, CDR1 SGDLS and CDR2 YYNGEE. V was clipped by 0 bases and J by 2 bases, with 6 bases between them. CDR3 length: 15 amino acids.

The gene calls are TRBV27 and TRBJ2-2, with D maybe TRBD1 (5 bases). CDR3 size: 16 residues. CDR1 is MNHEY and CDR2 is SMNVEV in the germline V gene (reference sequence). V gave up 5 bases and J gave up 3 bases, with 16 bases separating them. CDR3: CASSHIQDVDTGELFF. The CDR3, as DNA: TGTGCCAGCAGTCATATACAGGATGTGGACACCGGGGAGCTGTTTTTT.

CDR3 protein: CASSDGQWTEENTEAFF. CDR3 nucleotide sequence: TGCGCCAGCAGTGATGGCCAGTGGACAGAAGAGAACACTGAAGCTTTCTTT. This chain joins TRBV10-1 and TRBJ1-1; tentatively, D is TRBD1 (6 bases). V was clipped by 3 bases and J by 1 base, with 18 bases between them. The CDR3 consists of 17 residues. CDR1 and CDR2 (germline): WNHNN, SYGVQD (reference sequence).